This T cell receptor (beta chain) was sequenced in a study of T cell responses to AZD1222 COVID-19 vaccine. Sequencing used immunoSEQ multiplex PCR; TCRdb keeps in-frame clones, though not all of them. The sample carries nearly 100,000 clones, over 75% recorded once. V was clipped by 5 bases and J by 8 bases, with 24 bases between them. The CDR3 is made up of 16 amino acids. CDR1 SNHLY and CDR2 FYNNEI come from the germline V gene. The specimen was peripheral blood, collected on day 0 of AZD1222 vaccination. The TCR originated in an adult in good health. The chain employs TRBV2 and TRBJ1-2; tentatively, D is TRBD1 (5 bases). CDR3 DNA sequence: TGTGCCAGCAGTTCCAGGGACGGACGGAGAAGCTCCGGCTACACCTTC. It yields the protein CASSSRDGRRSSGYTF.